A single sample is the source of the 20 T cell receptor beta chains below, sequenced in a study of blood T cell repertoires in COVID-19 (dated by TCRdb to about 2020). The receptor library was made with the immunoSEQ multiplex PCR assay. Drawn from immuneACCESS, this table holds only the in-frame rearrangements with V and J called that TCRdb kept. Clones are partly lost; checked studies trace under half to an unresolved V gene and leave the rest unexplained. This sample lists approximately 140,000 clones; roughly four fifths were detected once. 1.6% of the sample belongs to the ten largest clones. Sequencing used peripheral blood. Receptors originate from a human donor in a cohort sampled during active COVID-19.

This sequence joins TRBV19 and TRBJ1-5, with D perhaps matching TRBD1 (5 bases). The CDR3 sequence is 11 residues long. Trimming pared 6 bases from V and 9 bases from J, leaving 9 bases between. CDR1 is LNHDA and CDR2 is SQIVND in the germline V gene (reference sequence). CDR3 in DNA: TGTGCCAGTAGGTTCCAGGGGCCCCAGCATTTT. It is translated as CASRFQGPQHF.

Here the CDR3 DNA reads TGTGCCAGCAGTGAATCCGGGACTAGCGGGAGATTAGATACGCAGTATTTT. It specifies CASSESGTSGRLDTQYF. The chain joins TRBV6-1 to TRBJ2-3; 14 nucleotides agree with TRBD2. This CDR3 has 17 amino acids. The V segment lost 2 bases and the J segment 5 bases; nucleotides outside the gene matches: 6. In germline, CDR1 is MNHNS, CDR2 SASEGT.

V and J are TRBV6-5 and TRBJ1-1; D is perhaps TRBD1 (6 bases). V was shortened by 4 bases and J by 1 base, with 10 bases between the two germline ends. The CDR3 totals 14 residues. Germline V gene data show CDR1 as MNHEY and CDR2 as SVGAGI. CDR3 nucleotides: TGTGCCAGCAGTTCCCGGACAGCGAACACTGAAGCTTTCTTT. It codes for CASSSRTANTEAFF.

This clone appeared a single time. The V gene is TRBV3-1 (or the pseudogene TRBV3-2), the J gene TRBJ2-3; TRBD2 aligns across 8 bases. J lost 3 bases, V lost 4 bases, and 0 bases had no gene match. The CDR3 has 13 amino acids. Germline values: CDR1 LGHDT, CDR2 YNNKEL (reference sequence). CDR3 sequence reads: CASSPGGTDTQYF. CDR3 in DNA: TGTGCCAGCAGCCCGGGGGGGACAGATACGCAGTATTTT.

There are many counts of this clone. This chain uses TRBV5-1 with TRBJ1-1; D uncertain. V dropped 1 base and J dropped 4 bases, with 14 bases sitting between them. The length of the CDR3 is 15 residues. Germline loops: CDR1 SGHRS, CDR2 YFSETQ. The CDR3 region has the DNA TGCGCCAGCAGCTTGAGTTTGGGCTTCGGCACTGAAGCTTTCTTT. This codes for CASSLSLGFGTEAFF.

V is TRBV28 and J is TRBJ2-1; TRBD2 matches 12 bases. With 7 bases clipped from V and 9 bases from J, the junction kept 22 bases outside the gene matches. This CDR3 has 19 amino acids. Per the germline V gene, CDR1 is MDHEN and CDR2 is SYDVKM. The CDR3 coding sequence is TGTGCCAGCACCCCGTATGCCCAGGGAGGACTAGCGGGAACGGCTGAGCAGTTCTTC. Translating it yields CASTPYAQGGLAGTAEQFF.

This chain links TRBV7-9 with TRBJ2-1; 13 bases align to TRBD2. Germline values: CDR1 SEHNR, CDR2 FQNEAQ (reference sequence). The CDR3 length is 16 residues. V dropped 5 bases and J dropped 4; count of bases not matched to a gene: 5. The chain's CDR3 is CASSPRLAGGYNEQFF. Written as DNA, the CDR3 is TGTGCCAGCAGCCCCAGACTAGCGGGAGGATACAATGAGCAGTTCTTC.

The chain couples TRBV21-1 to TRBJ2-1; TRBD2, the table's D call, lacks a check against the DNA. TRBV21-1 is deemed a pseudogene. The CDR3 is 18 amino acids. The CDR3 sequence: CASSSSRLIFGVKNEQFF. In nucleotides, the CDR3 is TGTGCCAGCAGCTCCTCTAGGCTTATCTTCGGGGTTAAGAATGAGCAGTTCTTC.

As DNA, the CDR3 is TGTGCCAGCAGCTTTGGGGGCCCTGGAAACACCATATATTTT. Translation gives CASSFGGPGNTIYF. The rearrangement links TRBV5-5 to TRBJ1-3; the D gene is possibly TRBD1 (6 bases). V was clipped by 2 bases and J by 2 bases, with 8 bases between them. In germline, CDR1 is SGHKS, CDR2 YYEKEE (reference sequence). This CDR3 contains 14 residues.

In this sample, this clone turned up a few times. The rearrangement joins TRBV3-1 (or the pseudogene TRBV3-2) to TRBJ1-6; D gene ambiguous. The germline V gene encodes CDR1 LGHDT and CDR2 YNNKEL (reference sequence). Deletions cut 4 bases from V and 7 bases from J, with 8 bases between. CDR3 length equals 13 residues. CDR3 region: CASSPRANSPLHF. CDR3 nucleotides: TGTGCCAGCAGCCCGCGGGCCAATTCACCCCTCCACTTT.

The rearrangement uses TRBV2 and TRBJ2-2, with a tentative D call TRBD2 (6 bases). The CDR3 runs 14 residues. Trimming removed 8 bases at V and 3 bases at J, with 13 bases between. The V gene's germline CDR1 is SNHLY and CDR2 FYNNEI. CDR3 loop: CASRGGVDTGELFF. CDR3 in DNA: TGTGCCAGCCGCGGAGGGGTCGACACCGGGGAGCTGTTTTTT.

In DNA form, the CDR3 reads TGTGCCAGCTCACCACCGTTGGGGGGTTACGCCGGGGAGCTGTTTTTT. Its translation: CASSPPLGGYAGELFF. The chain combines TRBV18 with TRBJ2-2; perhaps TRBD2 as D (6 bases). Germline V lookup: CDR1 KGHSH, CDR2 LQKENI. This CDR3 contains 16 residues. Trimming removed 0 bases at V and 6 bases at J, with 14 bases between.

The rearrangement links TRBV14 to TRBJ2-3; 9 bases are shared with TRBD2. The CDR3 is 14 amino acids. Germline CDR1 and CDR2: SGHDN and FVKESK. V dropped 4 bases and J dropped 8; count of bases not matched to a gene: 7. The CDR3, as DNA: TGTGCCAGCAGCCGACTAGCGGAGCGGGGTACGCAGTATTTT. Translated: CASSRLAERGTQYF.

There are a few counts of this clone. The rearrangement links TRBV4-3 to TRBJ1-6; 9 bases are a match to TRBD1. The length of the CDR3 is 15 residues. Germline CDR1 reads LGHNA; CDR2 reads YSLEER. Trimming removed 4 bases from V and 5 bases from J; junction bases left unmatched: 3. In DNA form, the CDR3 reads TGCGCCAGCAGCCCCCGGGACAGGGATAATTCACCCCTCCACTTT. This gives the protein CASSPRDRDNSPLHF.

The V gene is TRBV5-1, the J gene TRBJ2-7; 8 bases are shared with TRBD1. Germline V gene lookup returns CDR1 SGHRS and CDR2 YFSETQ. V lost 2 bases to trimming and J lost 7 bases; unmatched junction nucleotides: 2. The CDR3 is 12 residues long. DNA of the CDR3: TGCGCCAGCAGCTTACAGGGGGTGGAGCAGTACTTC. Translating it yields CASSLQGVEQYF.

The chain joins TRBV5-6 to TRBJ2-7; TRBD1 matches 9 bases. CDR1 SGHDT and CDR2 YYEEEE come from the germline V gene. This CDR3 is built from 15 residues. The trim removed 4 bases at V and 5 bases at J, leaving 10 bases unmatched. The CDR3 loop is CASSPLDRGSDEQYF. CDR3 coding DNA: TGTGCCAGCAGCCCCTTGGACAGGGGAAGCGACGAGCAGTACTTC.

This chain uses TRBV6-5 with TRBJ2-2, with a possible D match to TRBD1 (5 bases). The germline V gene encodes CDR1 MNHEY and CDR2 SVGAGI. This CDR3 contains 14 residues. Trimming removed 5 bases at V and 4 bases at J, with 11 bases between. CDR3 sequence reads: CASSPLTGTGELFF. The CDR3 DNA is TGTGCCAGCAGTCCTCTTACAGGCACCGGGGAGCTGTTTTTT.

The chain employs TRBV7-2 and TRBJ2-7; the D is unclear. The CDR3 contains 14 residues. The germline V gene encodes CDR1 SGHTA and CDR2 FQGNSA. V was trimmed by 2 bases and J by 0 bases, leaving 8 bases between them. DNA of the CDR3: TGTGCCAGCAGCTTAAGTCTGAGCTCCTACGAGCAGTACTTC. Its translation is CASSLSLSSYEQYF.

About this clone: One junction end disagrees with the germline gene, perhaps due to a read error. The CDR3 is CASSLGVFNYSYTF. Here the CDR3 DNA reads TGTGCCAGCAGCTTAGGGGTGTTTAACTATAGCTACACCTTC. The chain employs TRBV7-9 and TRBJ1-2; no firm D call. The CDR3 is 14 residues long. In germline, CDR1 is SEHNR, CDR2 FQNEAQ (reference sequence).

This chain links TRBV4-1 with TRBJ2-1, with 8 bases identical to TRBD1. Unmatched junction bases numbered 8, after V lost 4 bases and J lost 6 bases. CDR3 length equals 15 residues. CDR1 and CDR2 (germline): MGHRA, YSYEKL. For the CDR3, the DNA is TGCGCCAGCAGCCCCACCGGGACAGGCTCCAATGAGCAGTTCTTC. Amino acid sequence: CASSPTGTGSNEQFF.